The clone carrying this T cell receptor (beta chain) was counted many times. No antigen is known for it. The data originate from a study of metastatic and nonmetastatic thyroid tumors. The germline V and J ends were trimmed by 5 bases and 7 bases, with 15 bases remaining between them. The germline V gene has CDR1 SGHTA and CDR2 FQGNSA. The CDR3 loop spans 15 amino acids. Points from the study as a whole: Across blood and tumor, TCR beta diversity in malignant thyroid tumors was reportedly significantly higher than in benign nodules.

TCRdb re-called the PCR reads with MiXCR. The repertoire holds 9,000 to 10,000 clones, about a tenth seen once, with around 7.1% in the top ten. Each patient came to thyroid surgery without any prior treatment (of any kind). The receptor was isolated from a female donor with papillary thyroid cancer or a benign thyroid nodule (not recorded which). Some clones in this sample may be carry-over from other donors' samples. Sequencing was performed on tumor tissue. The V and J genes are TRBV7-2 and TRBJ1-6; D uncertain. The CDR3 sequence: CASSRVVFGNSPLHF. In DNA, the CDR3 is TGTGCCAGCAGCCGGGTCGTCTTTGGGAATTCACCCCTCCACTTT. The complete variable domain, with remaining parts taken from reference TRBV7-2 and TRBJ1-6, reads GAGVSQSPSNKVTEKGKDVELRCDPISGHTALYWYRQSLGQGLEFLIYFQGNSAPDKSGLPSDRFSAERTGGSVSTLTIQRTQQEDSAVYLCASSRVVFGNSPLHFGNGTRLTVT.